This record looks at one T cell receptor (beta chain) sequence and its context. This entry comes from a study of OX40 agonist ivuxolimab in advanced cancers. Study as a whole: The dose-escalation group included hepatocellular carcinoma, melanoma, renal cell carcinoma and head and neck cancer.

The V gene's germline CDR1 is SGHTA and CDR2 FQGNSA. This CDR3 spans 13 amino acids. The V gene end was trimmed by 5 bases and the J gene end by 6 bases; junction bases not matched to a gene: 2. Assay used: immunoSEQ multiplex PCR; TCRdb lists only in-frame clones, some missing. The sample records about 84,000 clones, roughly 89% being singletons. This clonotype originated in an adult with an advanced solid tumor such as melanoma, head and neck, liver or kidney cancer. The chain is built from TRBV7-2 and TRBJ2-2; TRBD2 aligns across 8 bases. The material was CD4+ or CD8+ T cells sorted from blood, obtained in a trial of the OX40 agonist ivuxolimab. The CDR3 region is CASSMRGAGELFF. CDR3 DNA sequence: TGTGCCAGCAGCATGCGGGGGGCCGGGGAGCTGTTTTTT.